A single sample is the source of the 13 T cell receptor beta chains below, sequenced in a study of shared T cell receptors in the human thymus. Repertoires were generated with immunoSEQ multiplex PCR, while TCRdb's copy carries only in-frame clones and drops some. The table shows hundreds of thousands of clones, with over 75% occurring only once. This same sample was also part of a study on human thymus T cells.

Sequencing was carried out using thymocytes. These receptor sequences come from a boy in the first two years of life with a congenital heart defect.

The genes are TRBV6-5 and TRBJ2-1, with D perhaps TRBD2 (6 bases). The CDR3 runs to 15 residues. V was trimmed by 6 bases and J by 1 base, leaving 13 bases between them. Germline lookup yields CDR1 MNHEY and CDR2 SVGAGI. CDR3 sequence (DNA): TGTGCCAGCAGCTTCCTAGGAGGGTCCTACAATGAGCAGTTCTTC. This sequence encodes CASSFLGGSYNEQFF.

This rearrangement joins TRBV28 to TRBJ1-2, with TRBD1 identical over 9 bases. The CDR3 has 13 residues. Germline V gene lookup returns CDR1 MDHEN and CDR2 SYDVKM. V was clipped by 5 bases and J by 5 bases; unmatched bases: 3. In nucleotides, the CDR3 is TGTGCCAGCAGTAGGGACAGGGAGTATGGCTACACCTTC. Translated, it gives CASSRDREYGYTF.

The table lists this clone with a count of one. The chain employs TRBV19 and TRBJ1-4; TRBD1 matches 9 bases. The V and J ends lost 3 bases and 7 bases, in that order; junction bases with no gene match: 9. The CDR3 contains 16 residues. Germline assignment: CDR1 LNHDA and CDR2 SQIVND (reference sequence). CDR3: CASSIVCGQGIEKLFF. In DNA, the CDR3 is TGTGCCAGTAGTATCGTCTGCGGACAGGGGATTGAAAAACTGTTTTTT.

This chain connects TRBV4-3 to TRBJ2-5; D possibly corresponds to TRBD2 (6 bases). Germline CDR1 reads LGHNA; CDR2 reads YSLEER. V lost 0 bases to trimming and J lost 7 bases, with 21 bases between them. The CDR3 extends over 17 amino acids. In DNA form, the CDR3 reads TGCGCCAGCAGCCAAGATTTGGTCGGTATGGTGGGGGGGACCCAGTACTTC. Its translation is CASSQDLVGMVGGTQYF.

This rearrangement joins TRBV19 to TRBJ1-2, with D maybe TRBD1 (5 bases). The germline V and J ends were trimmed by 3 bases and 4 bases, with 15 bases remaining between them. Germline CDR1 LNHDA, CDR2 SQIVND (reference sequence). This CDR3 comprises 15 residues. DNA for the CDR3: TGTGCCAGTAGTATGGGGCAGGGAAGCATCTATGGCTACACCTTC. It translates to CASSMGQGSIYGYTF.

Comments on this clone: Other nucleotide sequences from this sample produce the same CDR3. The chain recombines TRBV5-4 with TRBJ1-1; no clear D gene. The CDR3 loop spans 12 amino acids. With 3 bases removed from V and 4 bases from J, the gap between germline ends came to 7 bases. Germline V lookup: CDR1 SGHNT, CDR2 YYREEE (reference sequence). The CDR3 spells CASSSPGTEAFF. DNA of the CDR3: TGTGCCAGCAGCTCGCCGGGCACTGAAGCTTTCTTT. Together with reference TRBV5-4 and TRBJ1-1, the CDR3 gives the full variable domain: ETGVTQSPTHLIKTRGQQVTLRCSSQSGHNTVSWYQQALGQGPQFIFQYYREEENGRGNFPPRFSGLQFPNYSSELNVNALELDDSALYLCASSSPGTEAFFGQGTRLTVV.

This sequence joins TRBV5-6 and TRBJ2-1; 8 positions match TRBD2. The J segment lost 3 bases and the V segment lost 8 bases, leaving 7 bases of the junction unmatched. CDR3 size: 14 residues. Per germline, CDR1 SGHDT and CDR2 YYEEEE. The CDR3 region is CASSLTSDYNEQFF. DNA of the CDR3: TGTGCCAGTTCGTTGACTAGCGACTACAATGAGCAGTTCTTC.

The chain is built from TRBV27 and TRBJ2-1; 13 bases fit TRBD2. The germline CDR1 and CDR2 sequences are MNHEY and SMNVEV (reference sequence). With 3 bases clipped from V and 4 bases from J, the junction kept 3 bases outside the gene matches. The CDR3 has 16 amino acids. DNA for the CDR3: TGTGCCAGCAGTTTTGGGACTAGCGGGGTTTACAATGAGCAGTTCTTC. Amino acid sequence: CASSFGTSGVYNEQFF.

This chain connects TRBV19 to TRBJ1-2; possibly TRBD1 for D (6 bases). V was cut by 5 bases and J by 6 bases, with 16 bases left in between. This CDR3 is built from 14 residues. Germline CDR1 is LNHDA and CDR2 is SQIVND (reference sequence). This CDR3 reads CASSSDRTWDGYTF. CDR3 DNA: TGTGCCAGTAGTTCCGACAGGACCTGGGATGGCTACACCTTC. Variable domain in full (rest from reference TRBV19 and TRBJ1-2): DGGITQSPKYLFRKEGQNVTLSCEQNLNHDAMYWYRQDPGQGLRLIYYSQIVNDFQKGDIAEGYSVSREKKESFPLTVTSAQKNPTAFYLCASSSDRTWDGYTFGSGTRLTVV.

In its sample, this clone was seen once. The chain couples TRBV5-4 to TRBJ1-2, with D possibly TRBD1 on 5 matching bases. From germline, CDR1 is SGHNT and CDR2 YYREEE (reference sequence). CDR3 length equals 14 residues. The V and J ends lost 4 bases and 0 bases respectively, with 10 bases between them. CDR3 coding DNA: TGTGCCAGCAGCCAAGAGACAGCTAACTATGGCTACACCTTC. Translated: CASSQETANYGYTF. Drawing the rest from reference TRBV5-4 and TRBJ1-2, the complete variable domain is ETGVTQSPTHLIKTRGQQVTLRCSSQSGHNTVSWYQQALGQGPQFIFQYYREEENGRGNFPPRFSGLQFPNYSSELNVNALELDDSALYLCASSQETANYGYTFGSGTRLTVV.

The chain uses TRBV5-1 and TRBJ2-3; tentatively, D is TRBD2 (5 bases). Germline V gene lookup returns CDR1 SGHRS and CDR2 YFSETQ. V gave up 8 bases and J gave up 0 bases, with 13 bases separating them. The CDR3 contains 14 residues. This CDR3 is CASDYQESTDTQYF. CDR3 in DNA: TGCGCCAGTGACTACCAGGAAAGCACAGATACGCAGTATTTT.

The CDR3 bases are TGCGCCACCAAGGGGGGGAGCAGCCCAGATACGCAGTATTTT. Its translation: CATKGGSSPDTQYF. V and J are TRBV10-2 and TRBJ2-3, with a tentative D call TRBD2 (7 bases). This CDR3 contains 14 residues. In germline, CDR1 is WSHSY, CDR2 SAAADI. V lost 10 bases, J lost 4 bases, and 18 bases lay in between.

The chain is built from TRBV6-5 and TRBJ2-5; D is possibly TRBD1 (6 bases). Trimming took off 10 bases at V and 4 bases at J, with 22 bases between the two ends. From germline, CDR1 is MNHEY and CDR2 SVGAGI. The CDR3 covers 15 residues. The CDR3 DNA follows: TGTGCCACACGCCGCTCCAGGGGCATGGGAGAGACCCAGTACTTC. This codes for CATRRSRGMGETQYF.